This T cell receptor (beta chain) was obtained from a study of blood T cell repertoires in COVID-19. As handled by the study authors: Reference gene primer amplification in the assay estimated nucleated cell counts. Method: immunoSEQ multiplex PCR; TCRdb's copy keeps in-frame clones and lacks some. The V and J calls and clone size were taken over from that table, and D and trimming were inferred from the DNA. The sample yields under 130,000 clones, roughly 80% seen once. This CDR3 has 15 amino acids. V shed 10 bases and J 3 bases; nucleotides not matched to a gene: 12. Germline V gene lookup returns CDR1 WNHNN and CDR2 SYGVQD (reference sequence).

The clonotype comes from a woman older than 75 with acute or convalescent COVID-19. The chain employs TRBV10-1 and TRBJ2-3, with TRBD1 identical over 8 bases. Sequenced material: peripheral blood. Written as DNA, the CDR3 is TGCGCCACCCAAGGCTCAGGGGGCTTTACAGATACGCAGTATTTT. This codes for CATQGSGGFTDTQYF.